One and the same sample provided the 22 T cell receptor beta chains below, sequenced in a study of CD8 T cells in Susac syndrome. RNA amounts of roughly 0.45 to 1 ug underwent reverse transcription with random hexamers. TCRdb processed the immunoSEQ multiplex PCR reads anew with MiXCR; each CDR3 protein has one entry. Here the sample spans about 130,000 distinct CDR3 sequences, 90% to 95% being singletons. Input material: CD8+ T cells from PBMCs. These receptors were taken from a human donor with Susac syndrome.

The table lists this clonotype with a count of one. The chain joins TRBV19 to TRBJ2-1; 9 nucleotides line up with TRBD2. Germline values: CDR1 LNHDA, CDR2 SQIVND (reference sequence). The V and J ends lost 2 bases and 5 bases, in that order; junction bases with no gene match: 4. This CDR3 contains 15 residues. The CDR3 bases are TGTGCCAGTAGTATATTGGCGGGGGGGGACAATGAGCAGTTCTTC. It specifies CASSILAGGDNEQFF.

The gene calls are TRBV28 and TRBJ2-1; 11 nucleotides line up with TRBD2. The V gene's germline CDR1 is MDHEN and CDR2 SYDVKM. There are 17 residues in the CDR3. With V trimmed by 6 bases and J by 0 bases, 7 bases remained unmatched. The CDR3 DNA is TGTGCCAGCAGGGAGACTAGCGGGGCCCTCTCCTACAATGAGCAGTTCTTC. It encodes CASRETSGALSYNEQFF.

The chain has TRBV6-6 and TRBJ1-5; D gene unclear. Trimming cost V 5 bases and J 3 bases, with 14 bases left between them. The CDR3 totals 15 residues. Germline V CDR1 and CDR2: MNHNY, SVGAGI (reference sequence). CDR3 sequence reads: CASSGPGASNQPQHF. The CDR3 DNA is TGTGCCAGCAGTGGACCGGGCGCCTCCAATCAGCCCCAGCATTTT.

The rearrangement joins TRBV29-1 to TRBJ2-7; 7 nucleotides agree with TRBD1. J was trimmed by 3 bases and V by 0 bases; bases with no gene match: 5. The CDR3 is 14 residues long. Germline values: CDR1 SQVTM, CDR2 ANQGSEA. CDR3 sequence reads: CSVEDSAGGYEQYF. In nucleotides, the CDR3 is TGCAGCGTTGAAGATAGCGCAGGGGGCTACGAGCAGTACTTC.

This sequence joins TRBV12-3 or TRBV12-4 and TRBJ1-2; D call uncertain. This CDR3 region has 16 residues. Trimming took off 4 bases at V and 3 bases at J, with 18 bases between the two ends. The CDR3 here is CASSSDGRLQYYGYTF. CDR3 nucleotides: TGTGCCAGCAGTTCGGACGGGAGGCTCCAGTACTATGGCTACACCTTC.

The rearrangement joins TRBV2 to TRBJ1-5; 9 bases are a match to TRBD1. Germline CDR1 reads SNHLY; CDR2 reads FYNNEI. The J segment lost 5 bases and the V segment lost 6 bases, leaving 8 bases of the junction unmatched. The CDR3 has 15 residues. CDR3 bases: TGTGCCAGCAGCGAGATTACAGGGGGCGATCAGCCCCAGCATTTT. Its protein is CASSEITGGDQPQHF.

The chain couples TRBV4-3 to TRBJ1-2; 7 bases are shared with TRBD1. The junction had 9 bases not matched to a gene; V was cut back by 0 bases and J by 8 bases. CDR1 and CDR2 (germline): LGHNA, YSLEER. This CDR3 is 15 amino acids long. DNA for the CDR3: TGCGCCAGCAGCCAAGATCACAGGGGCCTCTGGGGCTACACCTTC. It translates to CASSQDHRGLWGYTF.

V and J are TRBV15 and TRBJ1-5; D is ambiguous. The germline V gene encodes CDR1 LNHNV and CDR2 YYDKDF (reference sequence). The V end lost 3 bases, the J end lost 4 bases, and 7 bases lay between the germline ends. The CDR3 is 13 residues long. CDR3 in DNA: TGTGCCACCAGCAGTCTGCCAAATCAGCCCCAGCATTTT. It yields the protein CATSSLPNQPQHF.

The chain is built from TRBV14 and TRBJ1-4; no firm D call. Looked up from germline, CDR1 is SGHDN and CDR2 is FVKESK. The length of the CDR3 is 13 residues. With 0 bases removed from V and 7 bases from J, the gap between germline ends came to 6 bases. Here the CDR3 DNA reads TGTGCCAGCAGCCAAGATCCTGCTGAAAAACTGTTTTTT. Protein sequence: CASSQDPAEKLFF.

The rearrangement links TRBV29-1 to TRBJ2-2; D ambiguous. The ends were cut back, 7 bases at V and 2 bases at J, with 11 bases in the middle. The CDR3 length is 13 residues. The V gene's germline CDR1 is SQVTM and CDR2 ANQGSEA. CDR3 in DNA: TGCAGCGCCATTGGGGTAAACACCGGGGAGCTGTTTTTT. Translation: CSAIGVNTGELFF.

V usage is TRBV4-3 and J usage is TRBJ2-1; D may match TRBD1 or TRBD2 (6 bases each). Trimming left V 0 bases short and J 8 bases short, with 11 bases between. The CDR3 length is 14 residues. Germline CDR1 reads LGHNA; CDR2 reads YSLEER. CDR3 loop: CASSQEGGWYEQFF. CDR3 bases: TGCGCCAGCAGCCAAGAGGGGGGCTGGTATGAGCAGTTCTTC.

The chain uses TRBV12-3 or TRBV12-4 and TRBJ1-2; D ambiguous. The CDR3 has 14 amino acids. V was clipped by 1 base and J by 5 bases, with 11 bases between them. CDR3 sequence: CASSLGSLGYGYTF. As DNA, the CDR3 is TGTGCCAGCAGTTTAGGCTCCCTCGGGTATGGCTACACCTTC.

The chain has TRBV18 and TRBJ2-1; D is unresolved. This CDR3 comprises 12 residues. V shed 3 bases and J shed 5 bases, with 5 bases lying between them. Germline V gene sequence: CDR1 KGHSH, CDR2 LQKENI. As DNA, the CDR3 is TGTGCCAGCTCACCCCTGGACAATGAGCAGTTCTTC. As protein: CASSPLDNEQFF.

The chain recombines TRBV28 with TRBJ2-1; 7 positions match TRBD1. With 6 bases clipped from V and 4 bases from J, the junction kept 9 bases outside the gene matches. This CDR3 has 15 amino acids. The germline gives CDR1 MDHEN, CDR2 SYDVKM. CDR3 residues: CASSPDRVGYNEQFF. The CDR3 DNA is TGTGCCAGCAGCCCTGACAGGGTGGGTTACAATGAGCAGTTCTTC.

The chain links TRBV2 to TRBJ2-5; 11 nucleotides align to TRBD2. CDR3 size: 18 residues. The germline V gene has CDR1 SNHLY and CDR2 FYNNEI. The V segment lost 0 bases and the J segment 1 base; nucleotides outside the gene matches: 7. The DNA for the CDR3 is TGTGCCAGCAGTGAAGCGTTAACTAGCGGGGGAAGCCAAGAGACCCAGTACTTC. Translating gives CASSEALTSGGSQETQYF.

The chain recombines TRBV7-8 with TRBJ2-1, with 9 bases aligning to TRBD1. Germline V gene sequence: CDR1 SGHVS, CDR2 FQNEAQ. The CDR3 contains 14 residues. After removal of 5 bases from V and 5 bases from J, the junction contained 4 bases not matched to a gene. The CDR3 DNA reads TGTGCCAGCAGCGGCCGGGACAGGGACAATGAGCAGTTCTTC. This gives the protein CASSGRDRDNEQFF.

The CDR3 here is CASSLIERGAYEQYF. DNA for the CDR3: TGTGCCAGCAGTTTAATCGAGCGGGGGGCCTACGAGCAGTACTTC. The chain recombines TRBV12-3 or TRBV12-4 with TRBJ2-7; 9 bases fit TRBD2. This CDR3 is built from 15 residues. V trimming: 2 bases; J trimming: 2 bases; junction bases outside the gene matches: 4.

The rearrangement links TRBV6-5 to TRBJ2-7; possibly TRBD2 for D (6 bases). V was pared by 2 bases and J by 2 bases, with 10 bases between. Germline CDR1 is MNHEY and CDR2 is SVGAGI. The CDR3 totals 14 residues. The CDR3 sequence: CASSYAGPAYEQYF. CDR3 DNA: TGTGCCAGCAGTTACGCGGGACCGGCCTACGAGCAGTACTTC.

V is TRBV18 and J is TRBJ2-3; D is undetermined. Germline lookup yields CDR1 KGHSH and CDR2 LQKENI. Trimming took 0 bases from V and 1 from J, leaving 11 bases between them. The CDR3 length is 16 residues. CDR3 in amino acids: CASSPPSVAGTDTQYF. The CDR3 DNA reads as TGTGCCAGCTCACCACCGTCGGTAGCCGGCACAGATACGCAGTATTTT.

This clonotype is a singleton in its sample. The chain combines TRBV12-3 or TRBV12-4 with TRBJ2-7, with D uncertain. This CDR3 has 12 residues. Trimming removed 1 base at V and 0 bases at J, with 1 base between. The CDR3 DNA is TGTGCCAGCAGTTTAGTCTCCTACGAGCAGTACTTC. Protein: CASSLVSYEQYF.

This clonotype appeared once. CDR3 sequence reads: CSVESEGTLGGYTF. CDR3 DNA sequence: TGCAGCGTTGAATCCGAGGGGACCTTGGGAGGCTACACCTTC. The chain combines TRBV29-1 with TRBJ1-2; a possible D gene is TRBD1 (5 bases). The CDR3 contains 14 residues. CDR1 and CDR2 (germline): SQVTM, ANQGSEA. The V end lost 2 bases, the J end lost 8 bases, and 18 bases lay between the germline ends. Together with reference TRBV29-1 and TRBJ1-2, the CDR3 gives the full variable domain: SAVISQKPSRDICQRGTSLTIQCQVDSQVTMMFWYRQQPGQSLTLIATANQGSEATYESGFVIDKFPISRPNLTFSTLTVSNMSPEDSSIYLCSVESEGTLGGYTFGSGTRLTVV.

Here the CDR3 reads CASRERRAREQYF. The CDR3 DNA reads TGTGCCAGCAGAGAAAGACGGGCACGCGAGCAGTACTTC. The J gene is TRBJ2-7, the V gene TRBV11-2; D ambiguous. The CDR3 runs to 13 residues. V lost 6 bases, J lost 6 bases, and 15 bases lay in between. The V gene's germline CDR1 is SGHAT and CDR2 FQNNGV.